Sequencing of this T cell receptor beta chain was carried out in a study of response to subunit inactivated influenza vaccine. This clonotype was detected a few times. Antigen: not known. TCRdb analysed the RT-PCR reads with MiXCR anew, one entry per CDR3 protein. The sample has 490,000 or so distinct CDR3 sequences, approximately 7.1% seen once. Overall study results and limits: Seasonal influenza vaccination, on each occasion, was suggested by the authors to recruit few new T cells.

The CDR3 spans 14 residues. With 1 base clipped from V and 5 bases from J, the junction kept 2 bases outside the gene matches. Looked up from germline, CDR1 is DFQATT and CDR2 is SNEGSKA (reference sequence). The TCR sequence derives from a man between 50 and 70 years old who received an inactivated influenza vaccine. The starting material was PBMCs from blood, obtained roughly 24 months after vaccination. This chain connects TRBV20-1 to TRBJ2-3; 11 nucleotides align to TRBD2. CDR3 protein: CSARGLAGQDTQYF. The CDR3 nucleotides read TGCAGTGCTAGAGGACTAGCGGGACAAGATACGCAGTATTTT.